A selection of T cell receptor beta chains follows, all from one sample in a study of cytomegalovirus exposure and HLA in healthy donors. The method was immunoSEQ multiplex PCR; TCRdb's version includes in-frame clones alone and lacks a portion of them. Of some 150,000 clones in the sample, 75% to 85% were seen once. Source material: PBMCs. The receptors were sampled from a woman in her fifties or sixties in good health and CMV-seronegative. Both conserved end residues are part of each CDR3. D genes are given only for firm matches. Size is omitted from some rows. Given values are once, few, many or a class for expanded clones.

TRBV5-4	few	TRBJ2-1	TRBD2	CASRAGTSGRNEQFF	TGTGCCAGCAGGGCGGGGACTAGCGGGAGGAATGAGCAGTTCTTC
TRBV7-2	once	TRBJ1-6	NA	CASSPQGFNSPLHF	TGTGCCAGCAGCCCACAGGGTTTTAATTCCCCCCTCCACTTT
TRBV28	NA	TRBJ2-7	TRBD2	CASSIQGLAEYEQYF	TGTGCCAGCAGTATACAGGGACTAGCGGAATACGAGCAGTACTTC
TRBV7-2	once	TRBJ1-1	NA	CASSLYQGLNTEAFF	TGTGCCAGCAGCTTATATCAGGGGTTGAACACTGAAGCTTTCTTT
TRBV28	NA	TRBJ2-3	TRBD1	CASSVTGTGSDTQYF	TGTGCCAGCAGTGTTACCGGGACAGGGTCAGATACGCAGTATTTT
TRBV11-2	NA	TRBJ1-4	NA	CASSLWGQIGNEKLFF	TGTGCCAGCAGCTTGTGGGGCCAGATCGGTAATGAAAAACTGTTTTTT
TRBV2	NA	TRBJ2-6	NA	CASSFRVGSGANVLTF	TGTGCCAGCAGTTTCAGGGTAGGGTCTGGGGCCAACGTCCTGACTTTC
TRBV6-5	NA	TRBJ2-3	NA	CASSSGWVMDTQYF	TGTGCCAGCAGTTCCGGGTGGGTAATGGATACGCAGTATTTT
TRBV20-1	NA	TRBJ2-5	NA	CSARVQETQYF	TGCAGTGCGAGGGTACAAGAGACCCAGTACTTC
TRBV15	once	TRBJ2-1	TRBD2	CATSRDRASGRNEQFF	TGTGCCACCAGCAGAGATCGAGCTAGCGGGAGGAATGAGCAGTTCTTC
TRBV15	NA	TRBJ1-6	NA	CATSVEARGNSPLHF	TGTGCCACCAGCGTCGAAGCCCGAGGGAATTCACCCCTCCACTTT
TRBV27	NA	TRBJ2-1	NA	CASSWGDEQFF	TGTGCCAGCAGTTGGGGAGATGAGCAGTTCTTC
TRBV7-9	NA	TRBJ2-7	NA	CSSSFLDSPSYGQYF	TGTTCCAGCAGCTTCCTGGACAGCCCTTCCTACGGGCAGTACTTC
TRBV5-6	once	TRBJ2-3	TRBD2	CASSLGLAGVDTQYF	TGTGCCAGCAGCTTGGGACTAGCGGGAGTAGATACGCAGTATTTT
TRBV7-2	NA	TRBJ1-2	TRBD1	CASSPTGATSGGYTF	TGTGCCAGCAGTCCTACAGGGGCGACATCAGGGGGCTACACCTTC
TRBV9	NA	TRBJ2-1	TRBD2	CASSVVGTSGHNEQFF	TGTGCCAGCAGCGTAGTGGGGACTAGCGGACACAATGAGCAGTTCTTC
TRBV23-1	NA	TRBJ1-5	NA	CASSHLAGRGFVIVDQPQHF	TGCGCCAGCAGTCATCTTGCGGGGAGGGGTTTTGTTATCGTCGATCAGCCCCAGCATTTT
TRBV10-1	NA	TRBJ2-3	TRBD2	CASSQLAGGLDTQYF	TGCGCCAGCAGCCAACTAGCGGGGGGGCTAGATACGCAGTATTTT